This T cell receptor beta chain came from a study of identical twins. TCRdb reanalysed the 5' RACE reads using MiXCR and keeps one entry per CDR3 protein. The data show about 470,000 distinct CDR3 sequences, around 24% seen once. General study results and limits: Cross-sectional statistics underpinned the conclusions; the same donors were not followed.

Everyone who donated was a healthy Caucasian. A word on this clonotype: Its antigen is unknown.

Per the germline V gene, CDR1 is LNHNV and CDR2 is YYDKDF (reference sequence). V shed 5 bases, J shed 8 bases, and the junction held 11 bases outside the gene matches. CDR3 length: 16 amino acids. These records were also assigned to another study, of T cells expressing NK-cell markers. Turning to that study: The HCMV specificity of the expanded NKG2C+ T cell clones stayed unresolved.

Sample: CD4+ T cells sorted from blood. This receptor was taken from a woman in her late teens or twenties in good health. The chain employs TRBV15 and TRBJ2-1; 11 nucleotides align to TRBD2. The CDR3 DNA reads TGTGCCACCAGCCCCCTGGGGCTAGCGGGAGGCCATGAGCAGTTCTTC. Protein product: CATSPLGLAGGHEQFF.